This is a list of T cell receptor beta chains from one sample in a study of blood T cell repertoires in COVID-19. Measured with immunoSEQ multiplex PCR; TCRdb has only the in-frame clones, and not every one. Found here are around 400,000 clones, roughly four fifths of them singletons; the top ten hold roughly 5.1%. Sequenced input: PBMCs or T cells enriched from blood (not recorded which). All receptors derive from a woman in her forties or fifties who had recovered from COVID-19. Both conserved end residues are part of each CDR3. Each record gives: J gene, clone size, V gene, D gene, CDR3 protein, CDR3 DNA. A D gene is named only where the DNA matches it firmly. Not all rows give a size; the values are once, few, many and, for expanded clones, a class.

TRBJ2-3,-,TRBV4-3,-,CASSQGLTDTQYF,TGCGCCAGCAGCCAAGGACTCACAGATACGCAGTATTTT
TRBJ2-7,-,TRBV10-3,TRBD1,CATLEPGQGTVYEQYF,TGTGCCACTTTAGAGCCGGGACAGGGGACAGTGTACGAGCAGTACTTC
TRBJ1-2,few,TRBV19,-,CASSMFRERSGYTF,TGTGCCAGTAGTATGTTTCGGGAGAGAAGCGGCTACACCTTC
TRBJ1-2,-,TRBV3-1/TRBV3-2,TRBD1,CASSQDWDRGLTF,TGTGCCAGCAGCCAAGATTGGGACAGGGGGCTCACCTTC
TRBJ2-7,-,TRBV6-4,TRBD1,CASSDSGPLWQGAYEQYF,TGTGCCAGCAGTGACTCAGGCCCCCTTTGGCAGGGGGCCTACGAGCAGTACTTC
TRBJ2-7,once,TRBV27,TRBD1,CASSSGQGTYEQYF,TGTGCCAGCAGCTCAGGACAGGGGACCTACGAGCAGTACTTC
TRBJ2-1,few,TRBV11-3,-,CASSLLRSSYNEQFF,TGTGCCAGCAGCCTCCTTAGGAGCTCCTACAATGAGCAGTTCTTC
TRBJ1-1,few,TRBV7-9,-,CASSLLLGVEAFF,TGTGCCAGCAGCTTATTGCTTGGAGTTGAAGCTTTCTTT
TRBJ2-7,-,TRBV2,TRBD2,CASAASGSWYEQYF,TGTGCCAGCGCGGCTAGCGGGAGCTGGTACGAGCAGTACTTC
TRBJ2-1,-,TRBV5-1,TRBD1,CASSLDRGDNEQFF,TGCGCCAGCAGCTTGGACAGGGGCGACAATGAGCAGTTCTTC
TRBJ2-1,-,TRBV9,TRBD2,CASSVATGLAGRVAEQFF,TGTGCCAGCAGCGTAGCTACGGGGCTAGCGGGCCGCGTTGCGGAGCAGTTCTTC
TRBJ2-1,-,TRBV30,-,CAWKWGVEGEQFF,TGTGCCTGGAAGTGGGGGGTTGAGGGTGAGCAGTTCTTC
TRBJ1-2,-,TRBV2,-,CARQMTGSYGYTF,TGTGCCAGACAGATGACCGGGAGCTATGGCTACACCTTC
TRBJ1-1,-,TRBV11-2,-,CASSYSRGNTEAFF,TGTGCCAGCAGCTATAGTAGGGGAAACACTGAAGCTTTCTTT
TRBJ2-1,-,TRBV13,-,CASSHDGGSREQFF,TGTGCCAGCAGTCATGATGGGGGGTCGCGTGAGCAGTTCTTC
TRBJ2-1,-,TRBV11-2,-,CASSPGGPWDEQFF,TGTGCCAGCAGCCCTGGGGGCCCTTGGGATGAGCAGTTCTTC
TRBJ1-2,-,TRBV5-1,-,CASSSGSNFYGYTF,TGCGCCAGCAGCTCGGGATCCAACTTCTATGGCTACACCTTC
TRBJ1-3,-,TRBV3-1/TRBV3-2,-,CASSQGQGNTIYF,TGTGCCAGCAGCCAAGGCCAGGGAAACACCATATATTTT
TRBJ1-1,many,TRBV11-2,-,CASSLANTGFNTEAFF,TGTGCCAGCAGCTTAGCCAACACAGGATTTAACACTGAAGCTTTCTTT
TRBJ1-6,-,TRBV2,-,CASSEMLGGGGNSPLHF,TGTGCCAGCAGTGAAATGTTGGGGGGGGGAGGTAATTCACCCCTCCACTTT
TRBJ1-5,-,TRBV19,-,CASSLAAFTSQPQHF,TGTGCCAGTTCTCTAGCTGCATTCACCAGTCAGCCCCAGCATTTT
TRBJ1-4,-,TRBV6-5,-,CASSYSAGAHEKLFF,TGTGCCAGCAGTTACTCAGCAGGGGCTCATGAAAAACTGTTTTTT
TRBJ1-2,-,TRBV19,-,CASRVGGFGDGYTF,TGTGCCAGTAGAGTGGGAGGGTTTGGGGATGGCTACACCTTC
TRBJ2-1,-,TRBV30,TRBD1,CAWSRTGGSYNEQFF,TGTGCCTGGAGCCGGACAGGCGGCTCCTACAATGAGCAGTTCTTC
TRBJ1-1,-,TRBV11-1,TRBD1,CASSLTGDTEAFF,TGTGCCAGCAGCTTGACAGGGGATACTGAAGCTTTCTTT
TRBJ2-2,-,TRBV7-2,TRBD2,CASSPGLAGGIVGELFF,TGTGCCAGCAGCCCGGGACTAGCGGGAGGGATCGTCGGGGAGCTGTTTTTT
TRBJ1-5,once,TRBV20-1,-,CSASAGNQPQHF,TGCAGTGCTAGTGCCGGCAATCAGCCCCAGCATTTT
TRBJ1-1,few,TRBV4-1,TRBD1,CASSQRLPGEAGGTEAFF,TGCGCCAGCAGCCAACGTCTTCCCGGGGAGGCAGGGGGCACTGAAGCTTTCTTT
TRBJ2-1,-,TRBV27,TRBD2,CASTPSGLAGVEQFF,TGTGCCAGCACCCCATCCGGGCTAGCGGGAGTTGAGCAGTTCTTC
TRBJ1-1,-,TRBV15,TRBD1,CATSRGIGQGANTEAFF,TGTGCCACCAGCAGAGGAATTGGACAGGGGGCCAACACTGAAGCTTTCTTT
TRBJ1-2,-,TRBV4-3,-,CASSQGLRYGYTF,TGCGCCAGCAGCCAAGGTTTGAGATATGGCTACACCTTC
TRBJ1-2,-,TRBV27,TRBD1,CASSSYLTGSYGYTF,TGTGCCAGCAGTTCGTACCTGACAGGGTCCTATGGCTACACCTTC
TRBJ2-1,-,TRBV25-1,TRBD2,CASRLASGGGEQFF,TGTGCCAGCCGTCTCGCTAGCGGGGGTGGGGAGCAGTTCTTC
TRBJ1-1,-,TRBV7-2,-,CASSQIGGTQANTEAFF,TGTGCCAGCAGCCAGATTGGAGGGACCCAGGCAAACACTGAAGCTTTCTTT
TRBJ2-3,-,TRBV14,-,CASSQEVRADTQYF,TGTGCCAGCAGCCAAGAAGTTCGAGCAGATACGCAGTATTTT
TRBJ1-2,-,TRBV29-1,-,CSVDRGIVGHGYTF,TGCAGCGTTGACCGAGGGATTGTAGGGCATGGCTACACCTTC
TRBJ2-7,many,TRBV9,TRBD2,CASSVGLAGAVSYEQYF,TGTGCCAGCAGCGTAGGCCTAGCGGGGGCCGTCTCCTACGAGCAGTACTTC
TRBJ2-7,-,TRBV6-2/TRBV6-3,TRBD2,CASTPTSGSEQYF,TGTGCCAGCACCCCGACTAGCGGGTCCGAGCAGTACTTC
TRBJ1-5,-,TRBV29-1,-,CSVARDKGQPQHF,TGCAGCGTTGCCAGGGACAAAGGTCAGCCCCAGCATTTT
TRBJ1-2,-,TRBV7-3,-,CASSLLGGSHGYTF,TGTGCCAGCAGCTTATTAGGGGGAAGCCATGGCTACACCTTC
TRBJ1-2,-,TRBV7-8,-,CASSQSRTDNYGYTF,TGTGCCAGCAGCCAAAGCCGGACAGATAACTATGGCTACACCTTC
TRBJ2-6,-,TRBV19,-,CASSSQTATGANVLTF,TGTGCCAGTAGTTCTCAGACTGCTACTGGGGCCAACGTCCTGACTTTC
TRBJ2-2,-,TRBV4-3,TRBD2,CASSLRGRGGGELFF,TGCGCCAGCAGCCTCCGCGGGAGAGGAGGCGGGGAGCTGTTTTTT
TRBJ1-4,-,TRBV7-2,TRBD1,CASSQGQGFEKLFF,TGTGCCAGCAGCCAGGGACAGGGCTTCGAAAAACTGTTTTTT
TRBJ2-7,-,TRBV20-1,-,CSARLTYEQYF,TGCAGTGCTAGACTTACCTACGAGCAGTACTTC
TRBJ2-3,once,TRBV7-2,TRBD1,CASSLERWDRGRDTQYF,TGTGCCAGCAGCTTAGAGCGTTGGGACAGGGGGCGAGATACGCAGTATTTT
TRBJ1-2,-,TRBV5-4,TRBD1,CASSPGQDYGYTF,TGTGCCAGCAGCCCAGGACAGGACTATGGCTACACCTTC
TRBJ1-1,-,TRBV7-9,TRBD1,CASSLEFSRGRLNTEAFF,TGTGCCAGCAGCTTAGAGTTTTCGAGGGGGCGATTGAACACTGAAGCTTTCTTT
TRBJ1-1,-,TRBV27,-,CASSLTPSSTEAFF,TGTGCCAGCAGTTTAACACCCAGTTCCACTGAAGCTTTCTTT
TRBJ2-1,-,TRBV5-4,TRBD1,CASSARGLDEQFF,TGTGCCAGCAGCGCCAGGGGGCTCGATGAGCAGTTCTTC
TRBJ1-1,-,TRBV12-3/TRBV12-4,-,CASRTRKYTEAFF,TGTGCCAGCAGGACTAGGAAGTACACTGAAGCTTTCTTT